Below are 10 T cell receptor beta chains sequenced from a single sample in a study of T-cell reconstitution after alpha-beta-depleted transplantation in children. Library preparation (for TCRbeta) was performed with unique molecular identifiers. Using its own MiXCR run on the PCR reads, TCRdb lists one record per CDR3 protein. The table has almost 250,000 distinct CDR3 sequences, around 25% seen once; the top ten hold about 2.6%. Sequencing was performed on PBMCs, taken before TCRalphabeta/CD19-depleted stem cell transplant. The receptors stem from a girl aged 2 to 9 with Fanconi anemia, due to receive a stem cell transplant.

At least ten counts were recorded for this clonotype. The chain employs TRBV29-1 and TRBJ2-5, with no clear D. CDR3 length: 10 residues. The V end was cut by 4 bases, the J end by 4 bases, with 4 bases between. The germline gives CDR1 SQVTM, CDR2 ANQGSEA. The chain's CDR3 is CSVVGETQYF. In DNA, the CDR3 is TGCAGCGTTGTAGGAGAGACCCAGTACTTC.

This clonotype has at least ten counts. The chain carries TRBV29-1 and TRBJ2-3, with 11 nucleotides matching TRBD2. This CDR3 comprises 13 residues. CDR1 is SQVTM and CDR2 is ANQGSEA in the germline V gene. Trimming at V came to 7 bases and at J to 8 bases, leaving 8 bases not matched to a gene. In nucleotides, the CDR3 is TGCAGCGCAGGGGACCTAGCGGGAGGTACGCAGTATTTT. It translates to CSAGDLAGGTQYF.

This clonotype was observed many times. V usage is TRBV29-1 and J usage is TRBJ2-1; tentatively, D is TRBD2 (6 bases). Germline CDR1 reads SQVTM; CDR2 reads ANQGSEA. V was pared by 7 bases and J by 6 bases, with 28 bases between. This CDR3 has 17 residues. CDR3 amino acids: CSAKGLRSHSPANEQFF. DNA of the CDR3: TGCAGCGCTAAGGGACTCCGGTCCCATTCCCCAGCCAATGAGCAGTTCTTC.

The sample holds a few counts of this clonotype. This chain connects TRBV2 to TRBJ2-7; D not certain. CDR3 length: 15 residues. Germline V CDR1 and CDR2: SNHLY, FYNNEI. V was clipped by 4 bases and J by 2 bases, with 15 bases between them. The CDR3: CASSGAIRSTYEQYF. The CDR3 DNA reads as TGTGCCAGCAGTGGGGCCATTAGGAGCACCTACGAGCAGTACTTC. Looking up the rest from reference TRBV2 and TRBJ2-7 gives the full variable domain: EPEVTQTPSHQVTQMGQEVILRCVPISNHLYFYWYRQILGQKVEFLVSFYNNEISEKSEIFDDQFSVERPDGSNFTLKIRSTKLEDSAMYFCASSGAIRSTYEQYFGPGTRLTVT.

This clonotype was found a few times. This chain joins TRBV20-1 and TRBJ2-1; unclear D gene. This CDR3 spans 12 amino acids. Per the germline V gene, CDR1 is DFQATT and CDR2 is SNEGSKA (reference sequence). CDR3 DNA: TGCAGCAAAAAGACTGGAAACAATGAGCAGTTCTTC. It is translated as CSKKTGNNEQFF.

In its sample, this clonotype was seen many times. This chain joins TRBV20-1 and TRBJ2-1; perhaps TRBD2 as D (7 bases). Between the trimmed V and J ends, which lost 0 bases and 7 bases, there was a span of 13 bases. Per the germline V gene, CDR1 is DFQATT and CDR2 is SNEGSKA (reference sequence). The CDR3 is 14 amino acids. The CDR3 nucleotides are TGCAGTGCTAGAGATGTCGAGGGGGGGAATGAGCAGTTCTTC. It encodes CSARDVEGGNEQFF.

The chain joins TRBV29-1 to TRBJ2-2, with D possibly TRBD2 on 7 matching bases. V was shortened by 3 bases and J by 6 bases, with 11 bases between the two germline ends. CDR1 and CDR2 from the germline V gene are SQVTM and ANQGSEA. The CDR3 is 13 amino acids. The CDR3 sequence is CSVDGGAPGELFF. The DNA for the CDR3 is TGCAGCGTTGATGGGGGGGCCCCCGGGGAGCTGTTTTTT.

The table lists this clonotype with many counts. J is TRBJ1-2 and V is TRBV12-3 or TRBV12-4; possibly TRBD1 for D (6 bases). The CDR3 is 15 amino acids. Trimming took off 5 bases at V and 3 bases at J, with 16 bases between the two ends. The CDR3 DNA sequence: TGTGCCAGCAGTCCTACGGGACAAAGCTACTATGGCTACACCTTC. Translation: CASSPTGQSYYGYTF.

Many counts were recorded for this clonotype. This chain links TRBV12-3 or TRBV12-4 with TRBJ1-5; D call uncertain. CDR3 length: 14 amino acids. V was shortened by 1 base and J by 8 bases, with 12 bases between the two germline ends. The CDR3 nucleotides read TGTGCCAGCAGTTTAGTAGGAGCTGGGAAGCCCCAGCATTTT. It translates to CASSLVGAGKPQHF.

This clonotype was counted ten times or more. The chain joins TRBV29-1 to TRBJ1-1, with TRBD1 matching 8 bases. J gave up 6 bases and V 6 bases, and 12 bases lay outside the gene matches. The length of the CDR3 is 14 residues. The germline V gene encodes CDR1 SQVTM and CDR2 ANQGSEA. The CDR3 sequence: CSVNPGQGSSEAFF. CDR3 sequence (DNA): TGCAGCGTCAACCCCGGACAGGGTAGCTCTGAAGCTTTCTTT.